This T cell receptor (beta chain) was sequenced for a study of T-cell reconstitution after alpha-beta-depleted transplantation in children. Germline CDR1 reads SGHTA; CDR2 reads FQGTGA. The CDR3 covers 15 residues. With V trimmed by 4 bases and J by 2 bases, 2 bases remained unmatched. This clonotype was counted ten times or more. Unique molecular identifiers were incorporated when the TCRbeta library was constructed. TCRdb passed the PCR reads through MiXCR, listing each CDR3 protein once. This table holds roughly 590,000 distinct CDR3 sequences, around 16% found once. V gene TRBV7-3 combines with J gene TRBJ1-3, with 10 nucleotides matching TRBD1. Source: PBMCs from the stem cell graft donor, taken from the stem cell graft. The TCR sequence derives from a human donor who donated a stem cell graft to a child with acute myeloid leukemia. DNA of the CDR3: TGTGCCAGCAGCTCGACAGGGGGCACTGGAAACACCATATATTTT. Protein product: CASSSTGGTGNTIYF. Using reference TRBV7-3 and TRBJ1-3 for the parts outside the CDR3, the full variable domain is GAGVSQTPSNKVTEKGKYVELRCDPISGHTALYWYRQSLGQGPEFLIYFQGTGAADDSGLPNDRFFAVRPEGSVSTLKIQRTERGDSAVYLCASSSTGGTGNTIYFGEGSWLTVV.